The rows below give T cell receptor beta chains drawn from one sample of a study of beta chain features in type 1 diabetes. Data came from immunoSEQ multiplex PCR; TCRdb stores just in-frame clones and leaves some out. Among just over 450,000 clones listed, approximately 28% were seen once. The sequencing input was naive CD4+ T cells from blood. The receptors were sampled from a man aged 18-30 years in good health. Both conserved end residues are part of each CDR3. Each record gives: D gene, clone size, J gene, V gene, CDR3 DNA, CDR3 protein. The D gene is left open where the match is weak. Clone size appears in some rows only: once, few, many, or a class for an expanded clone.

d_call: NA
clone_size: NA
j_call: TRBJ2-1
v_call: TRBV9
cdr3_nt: TGTGCCAGCAGCGTGCAGGACTTATACAATGAGCAGTTCTTC
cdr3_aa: CASSVQDLYNEQFF

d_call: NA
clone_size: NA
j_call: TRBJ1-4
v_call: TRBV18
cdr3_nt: TGTGCCAGCTCACCGGGGGAAAATCCACACCAACTGTTTTTT
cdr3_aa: CASSPGENPHQLFF

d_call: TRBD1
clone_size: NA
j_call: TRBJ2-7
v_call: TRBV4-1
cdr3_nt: TGCGCCAGCAGCCAGGTCGACAGGGAATTCTACGAGCAGTACTTC
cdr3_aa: CASSQVDREFYEQYF

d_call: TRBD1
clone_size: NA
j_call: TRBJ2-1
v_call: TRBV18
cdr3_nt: TGTGCCAGCTCACCCGACCGGACAGGCCTCGGGTTCTTC
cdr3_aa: CASSPDRTGLGFF

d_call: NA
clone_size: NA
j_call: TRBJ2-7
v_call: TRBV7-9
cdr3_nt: TGTGCCAGCAGCTTTGGAAGCTACGAGCAGTACTTC
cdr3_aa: CASSFGSYEQYF

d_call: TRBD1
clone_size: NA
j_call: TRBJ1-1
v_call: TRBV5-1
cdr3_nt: TGCGCCAGCAGCTTTACAGGGGGAGGAACTGAAGCTTTCTTT
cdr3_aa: CASSFTGGGTEAFF

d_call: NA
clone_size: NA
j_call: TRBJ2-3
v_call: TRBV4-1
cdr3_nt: TGCGCCAGCAGCCAAGATACAACAGTCACAGATACGCAGTATTTT
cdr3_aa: CASSQDTTVTDTQYF

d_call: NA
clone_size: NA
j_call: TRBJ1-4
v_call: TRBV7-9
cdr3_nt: TGTGCCAGCAGCCGCCAAGAGGATGAAAAACTGTTTTTT
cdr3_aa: CASSRQEDEKLFF

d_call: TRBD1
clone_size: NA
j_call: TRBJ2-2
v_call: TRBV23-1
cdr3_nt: TGCGCCAGCAGTCAATCCCCGGACAGGGAAGACGGGGAGCTGTTTTTT
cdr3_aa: CASSQSPDREDGELFF

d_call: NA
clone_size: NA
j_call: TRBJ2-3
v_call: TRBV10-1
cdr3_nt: TGCGCCAGCAGGAGGACACTAGGAGATACGCAGTATTTT
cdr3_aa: CASRRTLGDTQYF

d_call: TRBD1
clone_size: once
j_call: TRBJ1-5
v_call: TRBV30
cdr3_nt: TGTGCCTGGAGTCGGGGCGGGACAGGCCTCAATCAGCCCCAGCATTTT
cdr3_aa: CAWSRGGTGLNQPQHF

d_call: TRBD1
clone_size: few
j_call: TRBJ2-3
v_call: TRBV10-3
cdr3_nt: TGTGCCGCCCGGGACAGGGTCACAGATACGCAGTATTTT
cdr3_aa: CAARDRVTDTQYF

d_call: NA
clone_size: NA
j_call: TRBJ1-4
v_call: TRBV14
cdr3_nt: TGTGCCAGCAGCCACGTCGCCGAAAAACTGTTTTTT
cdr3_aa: CASSHVAEKLFF

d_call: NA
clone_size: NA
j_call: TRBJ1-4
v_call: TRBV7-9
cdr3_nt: TGTGCCAGCAGCCCTTCACAGGCAGGGGAAGATGAAAAACTGTTTTTT
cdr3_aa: CASSPSQAGEDEKLFF

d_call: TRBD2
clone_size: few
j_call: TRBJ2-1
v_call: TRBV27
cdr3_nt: TGTGCCAGCAGTCAGCTAGCGGGAGGAACATACAATGAGCAGTTCTTC
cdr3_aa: CASSQLAGGTYNEQFF

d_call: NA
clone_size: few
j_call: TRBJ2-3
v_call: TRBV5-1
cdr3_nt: TGCGCCAGCAGCCCTACAGGGACCACAGATACGCAGTATTTT
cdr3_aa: CASSPTGTTDTQYF

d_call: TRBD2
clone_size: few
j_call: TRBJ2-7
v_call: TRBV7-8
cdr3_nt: TGTGCCAGCAGCTCAGCGCGGGGGAGAAACTACGAGCAGTACTTC
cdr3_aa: CASSSARGRNYEQYF

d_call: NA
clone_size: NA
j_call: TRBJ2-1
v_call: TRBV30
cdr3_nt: TGTGCCTGGAGTTACGCAGGTGAGCAGTTCTTC
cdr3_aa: CAWSYAGEQFF

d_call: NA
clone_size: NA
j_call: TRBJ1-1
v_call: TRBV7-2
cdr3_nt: TGTGCCAGCAGCTTCCGGGCGAACACTGAAGCTTTCTTT
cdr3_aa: CASSFRANTEAFF

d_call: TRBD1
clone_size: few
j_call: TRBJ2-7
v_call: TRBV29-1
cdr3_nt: TGCAGCGCTTTACAGGGGAGCTCCTACGAGCAGTACTTC
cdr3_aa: CSALQGSSYEQYF

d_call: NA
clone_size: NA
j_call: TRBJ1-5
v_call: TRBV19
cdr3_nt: TGTGCCAGTAGCCCGACCGCAATGGCTATTAGCAATCAGCCCCAGCATTTT
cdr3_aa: CASSPTAMAISNQPQHF

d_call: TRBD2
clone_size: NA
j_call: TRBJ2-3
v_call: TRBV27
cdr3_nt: TGTGCCAGCAGTAAAGGACTAGCGGGAGGCCAGGGGCCAGATACGCAGTATTTT
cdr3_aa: CASSKGLAGGQGPDTQYF

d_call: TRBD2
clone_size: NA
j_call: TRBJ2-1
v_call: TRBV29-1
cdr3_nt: TGCAGCACCCGGACTAGCGGGAGCAATGAGCAGTTCTTC
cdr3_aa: CSTRTSGSNEQFF

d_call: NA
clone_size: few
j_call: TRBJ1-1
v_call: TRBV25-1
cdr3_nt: TGTGCCAGCAGTGCGACAGTAGGCACTGAAGCTTTCTTT
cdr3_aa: CASSATVGTEAFF

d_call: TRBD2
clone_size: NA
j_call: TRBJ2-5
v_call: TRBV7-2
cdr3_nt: TGTGCCAGCAGCCATCGGGGACTAGCCCTAGGAGAGACCCAGTACTTC
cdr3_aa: CASSHRGLALGETQYF

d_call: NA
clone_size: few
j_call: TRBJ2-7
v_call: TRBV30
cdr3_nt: TGTGCCTGGAGTGTTAGGGACGCCTACGAGCAGTACTTC
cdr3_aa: CAWSVRDAYEQYF

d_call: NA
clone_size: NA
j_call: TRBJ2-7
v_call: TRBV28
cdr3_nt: TGTGCCAGCAGTTTAGGCGGGTACGAGCAGTACTTC
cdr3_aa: CASSLGGYEQYF

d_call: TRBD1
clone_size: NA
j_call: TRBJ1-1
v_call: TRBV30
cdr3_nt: TGTGCCTGGAGTGTTACAGGGGAGGGGAACACTGAAGCTTTCTTT
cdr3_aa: CAWSVTGEGNTEAFF

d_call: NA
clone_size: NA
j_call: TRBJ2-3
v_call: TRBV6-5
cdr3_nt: TGTGCCAGCAGGGGAGGGGGAGATACGCAGTATTTT
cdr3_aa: CASRGGGDTQYF

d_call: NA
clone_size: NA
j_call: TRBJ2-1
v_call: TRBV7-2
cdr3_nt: TGTGCCAGCAGCTTAGTGGCGAGCTCCTACAATGAGCAGTTCTTC
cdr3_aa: CASSLVASSYNEQFF

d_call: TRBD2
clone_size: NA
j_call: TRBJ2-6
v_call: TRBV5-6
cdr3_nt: TGTGCCAGCAGCTTGGAGTGGCGGGGGGCCAGCTCTGGGGCCAACGTCCTGACTTTC
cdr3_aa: CASSLEWRGASSGANVLTF

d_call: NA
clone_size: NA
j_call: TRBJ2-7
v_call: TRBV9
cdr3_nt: TGTGCCAGCAGCGTAGCTCACGGCAGCACCTACGAGCAGTACTTC
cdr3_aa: CASSVAHGSTYEQYF

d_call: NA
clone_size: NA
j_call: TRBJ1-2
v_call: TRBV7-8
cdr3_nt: TGTGCCAGCAGTGGTGTAGGCTATGGCTACACCTTC
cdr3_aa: CASSGVGYGYTF

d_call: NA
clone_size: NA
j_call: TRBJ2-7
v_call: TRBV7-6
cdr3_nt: TGTGCCAGCAGCCCTGCGGGTCTCTCAGCCGTCCACGAGCAGTACTTC
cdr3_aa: CASSPAGLSAVHEQYF

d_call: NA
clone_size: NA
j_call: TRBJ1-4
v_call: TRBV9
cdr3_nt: TGTGCCAGCAGCCGGGTTCGAGACAGGCCCGAAAAACTGTTTTTT
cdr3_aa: CASSRVRDRPEKLFF

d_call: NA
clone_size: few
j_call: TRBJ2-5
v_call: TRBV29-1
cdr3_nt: TGCAGCGTGAGACAGTTCCCTGAGACCCAGTACTTC
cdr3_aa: CSVRQFPETQYF

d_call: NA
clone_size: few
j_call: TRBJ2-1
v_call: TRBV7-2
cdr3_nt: TGTGCCAGCAGCTTAGATCGGGGAGACTACAATGAGCAGTTCTTC
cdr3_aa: CASSLDRGDYNEQFF

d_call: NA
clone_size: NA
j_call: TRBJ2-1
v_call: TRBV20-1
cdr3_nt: TGCAGTGCTAGCGGGAAGCAGTTCTTC
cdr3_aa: CSASGKQFF

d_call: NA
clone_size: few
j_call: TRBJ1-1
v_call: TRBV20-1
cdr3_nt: TGCAGTGCTTTTAAAACTGAAGCTTTCTTT
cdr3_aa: CSAFKTEAFF

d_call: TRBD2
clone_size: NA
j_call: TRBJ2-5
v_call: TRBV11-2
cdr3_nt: TGTGCCAGCAGCCTCTGGGAGAGCGGGAGGGCCGGCGAGACCCAGTACTTC
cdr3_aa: CASSLWESGRAGETQYF

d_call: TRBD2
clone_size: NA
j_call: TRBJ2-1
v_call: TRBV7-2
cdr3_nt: TGTGCCAGCAGCTCCCAGACTAGCGGGAGCAATGAGCAGTTCTTC
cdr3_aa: CASSSQTSGSNEQFF

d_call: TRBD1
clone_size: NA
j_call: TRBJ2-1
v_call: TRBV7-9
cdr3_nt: TGTGCCAGCGCACAGGGACAGGGTTGGGATGAGCAGTTCTTC
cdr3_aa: CASAQGQGWDEQFF

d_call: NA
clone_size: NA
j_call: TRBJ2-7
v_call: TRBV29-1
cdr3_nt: TGCAGCGTTGAAGCTTCCTCCTACGAGCAGTACTTC
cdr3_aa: CSVEASSYEQYF

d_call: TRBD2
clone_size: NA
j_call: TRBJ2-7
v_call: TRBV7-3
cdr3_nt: TGTGCCAGCAGCTTAGTAGCGGGAGACGACGAGCAGTACTTC
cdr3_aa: CASSLVAGDDEQYF

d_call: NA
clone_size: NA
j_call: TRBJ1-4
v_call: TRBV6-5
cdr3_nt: TGTGCCAGCAGTTACTCGATACCGCGTGGTGAAAAACTGTTTTTT
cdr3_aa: CASSYSIPRGEKLFF

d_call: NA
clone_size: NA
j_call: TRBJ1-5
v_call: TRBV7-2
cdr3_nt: TGTGCCAGCAGCGGACCTCCGGGGGATAATCAGCCCCAGCATTTT
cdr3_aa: CASSGPPGDNQPQHF

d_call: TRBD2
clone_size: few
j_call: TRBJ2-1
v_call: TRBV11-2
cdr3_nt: TGTGCCAGCAGCTTAGAGCTAGCGGGCAATGAGCAGTTCTTC
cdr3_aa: CASSLELAGNEQFF

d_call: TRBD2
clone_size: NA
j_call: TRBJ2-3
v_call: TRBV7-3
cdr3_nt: TGTGCCAGCAGCTTAGGGCTAGCGGCAGATACGCAGTATTTT
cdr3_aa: CASSLGLAADTQYF

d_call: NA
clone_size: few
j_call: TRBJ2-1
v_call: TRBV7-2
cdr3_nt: TGTGCCAGCAGCTTTAGCTCCTACAATGAGCAGTTCTTC
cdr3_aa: CASSFSSYNEQFF

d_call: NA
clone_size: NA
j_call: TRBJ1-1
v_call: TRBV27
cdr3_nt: TGTGCCAGCAGTTTGCCGGGGGGCCCGTTTCGCTTT
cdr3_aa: CASSLPGGPFRF

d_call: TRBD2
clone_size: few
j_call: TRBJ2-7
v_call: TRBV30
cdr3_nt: TGTGCCTGGAGACTAGCGGGACCCTTCTACGAGCAGTACTTC
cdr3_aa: CAWRLAGPFYEQYF

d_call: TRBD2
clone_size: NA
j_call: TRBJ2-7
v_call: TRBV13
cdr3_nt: TGTGCCAGCCGAGCTAGCGGCTACGAGCAGTACTTC
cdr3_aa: CASRASGYEQYF